This T cell receptor beta chain was found in a study of T cells in Graves' hyperthyroidism and ophthalmopathy. This clonotype was counted at least ten times. Authors of the study amplified TCR beta CDR3 regions from RNA transcripts. Researchers ran a first-round RT-PCR on the TCR CDR3 using the HTBI primer set. MiXCR, run by TCRdb on the multiplex PCR reads, gives a single entry per CDR3 protein. The profile shows a few hundred thousand distinct CDR3 sequences, roughly 50% of them singletons. Trimming at V came to 6 bases and at J to 3 bases, leaving 7 bases not matched to a gene. The CDR3 is 15 residues long. Germline CDR1 and CDR2: ENHRY and SYGVKD.

V is TRBV10-3 and J is TRBJ1-5; TRBD1 agrees at 8 bases. The source of this sequence is a young woman with Graves' hyperthyroidism. The sequenced material came from peripheral blood or thyroid tissue (not recorded which). In DNA form, the CDR3 reads TGTGCCATCAGGGCAACAGGGGGTAACAATCAGCCCCAGCATTTT. Translating gives CAIRATGGNNQPQHF.